The 5 T cell receptor beta chains presented below share a single source sample, sequenced in a study of T-cell memory formation after mild COVID-19. One entry per CDR3 protein results from TCRdb running MiXCR on the 5' RACE reads. This sample has approximately 580,000 distinct CDR3 sequences; roughly 21% occur once, and the top ten carry approximately 12%. Sequencing used PBMCs or a T cell subset sorted from them (not recorded which). The origin of the receptors is an adult woman who had mild COVID-19 (a few samples of this study predate the infection). Cell type and time point are not known.

This clonotype has more than one count but fewer than ten. The V gene is TRBV4-1, the J gene TRBJ1-3, with 9 bases matching TRBD1. The CDR3 consists of 16 residues. After removal of 6 bases from V and 1 base from J, the junction contained 7 bases not matched to a gene. Germline V CDR1 and CDR2: MGHRA, YSYEKL. Written as DNA, the CDR3 is TGCGCCAGCAGGCCCTCGGGACAGGGTTCTGGAAACACCATATATTTT. Translated, it gives CASRPSGQGSGNTIYF.

V usage is TRBV10-3 and J usage is TRBJ2-7; TRBD2 might be the D (6 bases). The germline V gene has CDR1 ENHRY and CDR2 SYGVKD. Trimming pared 10 bases from V and 2 bases from J, leaving 12 bases between. This CDR3 spans 12 amino acids. CDR3: CASTGGAYEQYF. The DNA for the CDR3 is TGTGCCAGCACCGGGGGAGCCTACGAGCAGTACTTC.

This clonotype was seen repeatedly, ten times or more. The V and J genes are TRBV20-1 and TRBJ2-7; possible D gene TRBD1, 6 bases. The CDR3 length is 13 residues. Trimming stripped 1 base from V and 3 bases from J, with 10 bases between. Germline values: CDR1 DFQATT, CDR2 SNEGSKA (reference sequence). The CDR3 loop is CSARAGGIYEQYF. CDR3 in DNA: TGCAGTGCTAGAGCTGGGGGCATCTACGAGCAGTACTTC.

The gene calls are TRBV5-4 and TRBJ2-5; D possibly corresponds to TRBD2 (6 bases). Trimming took off 10 bases at V and 5 bases at J, with 18 bases between the two ends. The CDR3 totals 13 residues. Germline V gives CDR1 SGHNT, CDR2 YYREEE (reference sequence). The CDR3 reads CASSRERSETQYF. The CDR3 DNA reads TGTGCCTCGTCGCGGGAACGAAGCGAGACCCAGTACTTC. Filled out from reference TRBV5-4 and TRBJ2-5, the complete variable domain reads ETGVTQSPTHLIKTRGQQVTLRCSSQSGHNTVSWYQQALGQGPQFIFQYYREEENGRGNFPPRFSGLQFPNYSSELNVNALELDDSALYLCASSRERSETQYFGPGTRLLVL.

This clonotype turned up a few times. V gene TRBV6-1 combines with J gene TRBJ1-2, with D unclear. V was shortened by 3 bases and J by 2 bases, with 10 bases between the two germline ends. CDR1 MNHNS and CDR2 SASEGT come from the germline V gene. This CDR3 comprises 14 residues. The CDR3 loop reads CASSDGRRNYGYTF. The CDR3 bases are TGTGCCAGCAGTGACGGACGGAGAAACTATGGCTACACCTTC.